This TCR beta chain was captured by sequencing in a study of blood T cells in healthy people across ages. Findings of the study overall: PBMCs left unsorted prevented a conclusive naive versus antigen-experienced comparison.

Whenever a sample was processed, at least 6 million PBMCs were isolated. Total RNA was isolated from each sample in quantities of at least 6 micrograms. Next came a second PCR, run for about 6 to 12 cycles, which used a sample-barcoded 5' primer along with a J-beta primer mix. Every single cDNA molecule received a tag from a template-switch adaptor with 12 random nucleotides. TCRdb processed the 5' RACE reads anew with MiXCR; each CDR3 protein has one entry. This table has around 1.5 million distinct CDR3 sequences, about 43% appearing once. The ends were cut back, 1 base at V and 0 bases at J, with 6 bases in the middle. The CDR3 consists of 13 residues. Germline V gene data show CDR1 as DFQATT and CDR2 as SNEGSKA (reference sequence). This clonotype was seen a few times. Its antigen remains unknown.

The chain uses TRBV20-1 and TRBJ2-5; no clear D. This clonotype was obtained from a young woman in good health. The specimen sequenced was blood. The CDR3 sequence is CSARGRYQETQYF. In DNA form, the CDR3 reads TGCAGTGCTAGAGGGCGGTACCAAGAGACCCAGTACTTC.